This TCR beta chain was sequenced during a study of shared clonotypes between healthy human individuals. General study findings and limits: Shared across a few donors were about 4.8% of the naive CD4 clonotypes.

Clones were read by immunoSEQ multiplex PCR, and TCRdb kept only the in-frame ones, dropping some. The sample holds 2 million or so clones, roughly 95% seen once. Details on this clone: The antigen is not known. The same CDR3 is also encoded by other DNA sequences in this sample.

V was shortened by 3 bases and J by 5 bases, with 7 bases between the two germline ends. The CDR3 contains 13 residues. The germline V gene encodes CDR1 MNHEY and CDR2 SVGAGI. Positive CCR7 selection of CD45RO-negative cells yielded the naive CD8 cells, and terminally differentiated effector memory CD45RA+ cells were excluded. The sample comprised naive CD8+ T cells sorted from blood. The chain links TRBV6-5 to TRBJ2-2, with D perhaps being TRBD1 or TRBD2 (5 bases each). This TCR derives from a man in his late teens or twenties in good health. CDR3 protein: CASSYEGTGELFF. The CDR3 DNA reads as TGTGCCAGCAGTTATGAGGGGACCGGGGAGCTGTTTTTT.